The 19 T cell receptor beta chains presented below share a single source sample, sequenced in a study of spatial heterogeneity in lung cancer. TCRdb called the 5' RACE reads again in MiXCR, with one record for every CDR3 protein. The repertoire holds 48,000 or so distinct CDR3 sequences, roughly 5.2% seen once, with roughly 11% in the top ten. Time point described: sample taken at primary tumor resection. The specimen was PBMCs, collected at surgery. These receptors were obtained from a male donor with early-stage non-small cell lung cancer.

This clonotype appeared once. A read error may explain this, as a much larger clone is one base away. The CDR3 loop is CSVEYDREDTRYF. The CDR3 nucleotides are TGCAGCGTTGAATATGACAGGGAAGATACGCGGTATTTT. The chain employs TRBV29-1 and TRBJ2-3, with 7 bases lining up with TRBD1. This CDR3 is built from 13 residues. Germline V gene sequence: CDR1 SQVTM, CDR2 ANQGSEA.

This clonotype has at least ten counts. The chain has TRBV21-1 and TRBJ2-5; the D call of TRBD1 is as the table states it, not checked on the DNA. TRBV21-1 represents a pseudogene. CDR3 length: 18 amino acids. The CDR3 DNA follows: TGTGCCAGCAGCCAAAAATACGGACATTTACTGTACCAAGAGACCCAGTACTTC. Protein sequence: CASSQKYGHLLYQETQYF.

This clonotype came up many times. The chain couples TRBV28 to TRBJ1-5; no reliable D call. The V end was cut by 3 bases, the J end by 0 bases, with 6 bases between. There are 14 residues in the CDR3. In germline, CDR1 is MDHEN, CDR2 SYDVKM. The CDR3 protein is CASSLRYSNQPQHF. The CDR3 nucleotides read TGTGCCAGCAGTTTGCGGTATAGCAATCAGCCCCAGCATTTT.

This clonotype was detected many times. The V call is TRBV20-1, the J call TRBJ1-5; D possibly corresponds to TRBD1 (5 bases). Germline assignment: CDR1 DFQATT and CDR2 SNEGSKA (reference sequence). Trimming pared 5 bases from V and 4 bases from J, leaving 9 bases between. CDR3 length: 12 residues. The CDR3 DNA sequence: TGCAGTGCTTGTCCAGGGAATCAGCCCCAGCATTTT. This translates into CSACPGNQPQHF.

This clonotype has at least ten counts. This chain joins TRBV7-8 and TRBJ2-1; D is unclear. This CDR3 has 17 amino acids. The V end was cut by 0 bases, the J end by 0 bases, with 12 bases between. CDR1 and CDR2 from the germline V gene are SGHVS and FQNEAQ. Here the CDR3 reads CASSLALGRSSYNEQFF. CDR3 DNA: TGTGCCAGCAGCTTAGCCTTAGGGCGGAGCTCCTACAATGAGCAGTTCTTC.

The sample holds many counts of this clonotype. The CDR3 here is CASSPRRGLTGSWEQYF. The CDR3 DNA sequence: TGTGCCAGCAGCCCCAGGCGAGGGCTAACCGGGTCTTGGGAGCAGTACTTC. The chain couples TRBV4-2 to TRBJ2-7; possible D gene TRBD2, 5 bases. Looked up from germline, CDR1 is LGHNA and CDR2 is YNFKEQ. This CDR3 is 17 amino acids long. V gave up 4 bases and J gave up 7 bases, with 26 bases separating them.

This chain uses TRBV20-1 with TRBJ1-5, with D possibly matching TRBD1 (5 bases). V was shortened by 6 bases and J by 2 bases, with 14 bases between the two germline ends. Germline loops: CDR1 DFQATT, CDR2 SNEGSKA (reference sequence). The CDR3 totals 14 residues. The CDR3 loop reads CSARAVLGNQPQHF. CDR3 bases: TGCAGTGCCAGGGCAGTGCTTGGCAATCAGCCCCAGCATTTT.

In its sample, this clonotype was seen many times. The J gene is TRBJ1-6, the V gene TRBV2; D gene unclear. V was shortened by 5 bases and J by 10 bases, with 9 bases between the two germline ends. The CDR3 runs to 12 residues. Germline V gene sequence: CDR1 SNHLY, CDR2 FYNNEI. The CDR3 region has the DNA TGTGCCAGCAGTCCCGACGGCTCACCCCTCCACTTT. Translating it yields CASSPDGSPLHF.

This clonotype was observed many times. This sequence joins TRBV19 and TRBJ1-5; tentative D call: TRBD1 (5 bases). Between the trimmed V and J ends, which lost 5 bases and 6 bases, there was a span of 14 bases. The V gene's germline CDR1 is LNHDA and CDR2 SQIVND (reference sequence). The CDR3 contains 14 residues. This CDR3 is CASSGASGGQPQHF. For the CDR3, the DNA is TGTGCCAGTAGTGGAGCCTCGGGGGGTCAGCCCCAGCATTTT.

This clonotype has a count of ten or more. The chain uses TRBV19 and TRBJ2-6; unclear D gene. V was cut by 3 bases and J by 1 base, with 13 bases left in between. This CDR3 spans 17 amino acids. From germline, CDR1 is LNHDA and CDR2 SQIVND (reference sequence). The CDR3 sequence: CASSILAGPSGANVLTF. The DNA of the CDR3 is TGTGCCAGTAGTATTTTGGCAGGCCCTTCTGGGGCCAACGTCCTGACTTTC.

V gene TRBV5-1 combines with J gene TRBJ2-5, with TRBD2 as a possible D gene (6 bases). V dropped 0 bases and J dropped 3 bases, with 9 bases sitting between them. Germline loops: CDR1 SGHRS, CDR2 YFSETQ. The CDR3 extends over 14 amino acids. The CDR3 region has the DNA TGCGCCAGCAGCTTGGCACAGCGGGAAGAGACCCAGTACTTC. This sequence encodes CASSLAQREETQYF.

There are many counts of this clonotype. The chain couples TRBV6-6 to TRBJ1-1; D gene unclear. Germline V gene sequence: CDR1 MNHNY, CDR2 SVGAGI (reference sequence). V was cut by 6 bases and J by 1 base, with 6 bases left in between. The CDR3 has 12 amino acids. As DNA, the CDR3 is TGTGCCAGCAGGTCAGGGAACACTGAAGCTTTCTTT. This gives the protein CASRSGNTEAFF.

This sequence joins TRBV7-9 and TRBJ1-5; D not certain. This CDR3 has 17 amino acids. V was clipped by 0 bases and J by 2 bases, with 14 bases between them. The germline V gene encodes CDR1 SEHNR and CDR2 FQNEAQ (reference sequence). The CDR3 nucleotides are TGTGCCAGCAGCTTAGCTTCTGGAGGGCTGGGCAATCAGCCCCAGCATTTT. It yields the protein CASSLASGGLGNQPQHF.

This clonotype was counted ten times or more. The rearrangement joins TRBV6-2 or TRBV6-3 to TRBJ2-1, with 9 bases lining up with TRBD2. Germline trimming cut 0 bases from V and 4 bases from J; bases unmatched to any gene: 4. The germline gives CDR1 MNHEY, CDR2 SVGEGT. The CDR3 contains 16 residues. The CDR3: CASSYSTSGHYNEQFF. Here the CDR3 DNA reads TGTGCCAGCAGTTACTCGACTAGCGGCCATTACAATGAGCAGTTCTTC.

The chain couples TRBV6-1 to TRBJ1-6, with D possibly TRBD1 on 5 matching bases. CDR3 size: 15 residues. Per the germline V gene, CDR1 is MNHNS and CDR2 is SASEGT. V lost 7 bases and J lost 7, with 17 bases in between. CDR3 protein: CASTPTGGTNSPLHF. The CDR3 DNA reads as TGTGCCAGCACTCCTACCGGGGGAACCAATTCACCCCTCCACTTT.

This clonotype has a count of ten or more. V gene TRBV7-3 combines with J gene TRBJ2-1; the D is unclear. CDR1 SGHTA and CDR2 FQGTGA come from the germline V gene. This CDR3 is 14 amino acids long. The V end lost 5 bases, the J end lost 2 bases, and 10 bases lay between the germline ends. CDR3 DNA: TGTGCCAGCAGCAATATCGCCCCCTACAATGAGCAGTTCTTC. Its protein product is CASSNIAPYNEQFF.

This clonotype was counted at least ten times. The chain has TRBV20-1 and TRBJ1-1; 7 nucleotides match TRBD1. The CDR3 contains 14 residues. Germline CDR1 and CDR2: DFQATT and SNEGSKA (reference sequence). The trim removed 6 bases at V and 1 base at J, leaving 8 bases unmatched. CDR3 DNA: TGCAGTGCCGCCGGGGACAGACAGAACACTGAAGCTTTCTTT. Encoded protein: CSAAGDRQNTEAFF.

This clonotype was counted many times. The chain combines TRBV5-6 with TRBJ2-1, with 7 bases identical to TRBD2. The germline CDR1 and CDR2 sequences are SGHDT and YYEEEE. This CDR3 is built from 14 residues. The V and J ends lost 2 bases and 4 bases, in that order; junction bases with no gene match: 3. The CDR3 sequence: CASSLWGGYNEQFF. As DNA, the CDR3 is TGTGCCAGCAGCTTATGGGGGGGTTACAATGAGCAGTTCTTC. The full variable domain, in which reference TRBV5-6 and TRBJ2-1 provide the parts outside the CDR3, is DAGVTQSPTHLIKTRGQQVTLRCSPKSGHDTVSWYQQALGQGPQFIFQYYEEEERQRGNFPDRFSGHQFPNYSSELNVNALLLGDSALYLCASSLWGGYNEQFFGPGTRLTVL.

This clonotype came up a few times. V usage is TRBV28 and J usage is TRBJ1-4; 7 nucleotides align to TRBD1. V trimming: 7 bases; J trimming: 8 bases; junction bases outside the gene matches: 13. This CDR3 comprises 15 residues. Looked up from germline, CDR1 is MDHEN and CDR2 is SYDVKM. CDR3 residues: CASNPGGTGVEKLFF. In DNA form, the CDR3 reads TGTGCCAGCAACCCGGGGGGTACAGGGGTCGAAAAACTGTTTTTT.